This T cell receptor beta chain was identified during a study of shared clonotypes between healthy human individuals. Whole-study results and caveats: Naive subsets typically showed greater estimated richness than memory subsets.

As processed by the authors: From ImmunoSEQ came sequences covering only the junction and carrying no quality scores, so filtering differed. Libraries were prepared by immunoSEQ multiplex PCR; TCRdb keeps only in-frame clonotypes and omits some of them. The V and J calls and the clone size are those of that table, but D and trimming were determined from the DNA. The top ten clones hold over 0.2% of a sample with about 800,000 clones, about 96% of them seen once. Concerning this clone: What it binds is unknown.

Naive CD8 cells were CD45RO-negative, positively selected for CCR7, excluding terminally differentiated effector memory CD45RA+ cells. The clonotype originates from a man aged 30-40 years in good health. The sequencing input was naive CD8+ T cells sorted from blood.

The CDR3 sequence is CATSRPQGNNEQFF. CDR3 in DNA: TGTGCCACCAGCAGACCTCAGGGGAACAATGAGCAGTTCTTC. The chain employs TRBV15 and TRBJ2-1, with D perhaps matching TRBD1 (6 bases). The CDR3 is 14 amino acids. V was trimmed by 2 bases and J by 5 bases, leaving 10 bases between them. CDR1 LNHNV and CDR2 YYDKDF come from the germline V gene (reference sequence).